The rows below give T cell receptor beta chains drawn from one sample of a study of blood T cell repertoires in COVID-19. Generated by immunoSEQ multiplex PCR, the TCRdb table keeps only in-frame clones and is missing some. The sample shows over 150,000 clones, roughly 84% of them seen only once. Sequencing was carried out using peripheral blood. Source of these receptors: a man between 18 and 35 years old with active or convalescent COVID-19. The CDR3 runs from the conserved cysteine through the conserved F or W. A D gene is named only where the DNA matches it firmly. Clone size is stated in some rows and not others, as once, few, many or a class when expanded.

D gene	V gene	clone size	J gene	CDR3 length	CDR3 protein	CDR3 DNA
-	TRBV6-4	-	TRBJ2-7	16	CASSDPRSGLHYEQYF	TGTGCCAGCAGTGACCCGCGATCAGGGCTACACTACGAGCAGTACTTC
TRBD2	TRBV7-9	-	TRBJ2-1	16	CASSRVSGSDTNEQFF	TGTGCCAGCAGCAGGGTGAGCGGGAGTGATACAAATGAGCAGTTCTTC
TRBD1	TRBV19	-	TRBJ1-2	13	CASTRQGAKGYTF	TGTGCCAGTACCAGACAGGGGGCGAAGGGCTACACCTTC
-	TRBV5-1	-	TRBJ2-3	13	CASSSRVTDTQYF	TGCGCCAGCAGCTCGAGGGTCACAGATACGCAGTATTTT
TRBD2	TRBV13	-	TRBJ2-7	14	CASSFERESNEQYF	TGTGCCAGCAGCTTCGAGCGGGAGAGTAACGAGCAGTACTTC
-	TRBV6-5	-	TRBJ2-1	16	CASSYEKGQNSHEQFF	TGTGCCAGCAGTTACGAGAAGGGACAAAATTCCCATGAGCAGTTCTTC
TRBD1	TRBV6-2/TRBV6-3	few	TRBJ1-5	15	CASSSWTGANQPQHF	TGTGCCAGCAGTTCCTGGACAGGGGCCAATCAGCCCCAGCATTTT
TRBD2	TRBV7-7	-	TRBJ2-2	15	CASSSTSGNTGELFF	TGTGCCAGCAGCTCAACTAGCGGGAACACCGGGGAGCTGTTTTTT
-	TRBV4-1	-	TRBJ2-7	14	CASSRDLRGYEQYF	TGCGCCAGCAGCCGAGACCTACGCGGATACGAGCAGTACTTC
TRBD1	TRBV7-9	-	TRBJ1-1	15	CASSTRDRLNTEAFF	TGTGCCAGCAGCACTCGGGACAGGCTGAACACTGAAGCTTTCTTT
TRBD1	TRBV6-1	-	TRBJ2-7	17	CASSEGLFEQGLHEQYF	TGTGCCAGCAGTGAAGGTTTATTTGAACAGGGGCTCCACGAGCAGTACTTC
-	TRBV12-3/TRBV12-4	-	TRBJ1-2	13	CASSPREGRGYTF	TGTGCCAGCAGTCCCCGAGAGGGTCGGGGCTACACCTTC
TRBD1	TRBV5-8	-	TRBJ1-4	16	CASTSGQGITNEKLFF	TGTGCCAGCACCTCGGGACAGGGGATAACTAATGAAAAACTGTTTTTT
TRBD2	TRBV5-1	-	TRBJ2-2	17	CASSLAGGQLNTGELFF	TGCGCCAGCAGTCTAGCGGGAGGTCAACTCAACACCGGGGAGCTGTTTTTT
-	TRBV19	-	TRBJ2-1	11	CAGVGAGEQFF	TGTGCCGGAGTGGGGGCTGGTGAGCAGTTCTTC
-	TRBV5-1	few	TRBJ1-5	15	CASSLAAGPNQPQHF	TGCGCCAGCAGCTTGGCGGCGGGGCCAAATCAGCCCCAGCATTTT
TRBD2	TRBV14	-	TRBJ2-3	16	CASSAASGIRTDTQYF	TGTGCCAGCAGCGCAGCTAGCGGGATACGCACAGATACGCAGTATTTT
TRBD1	TRBV5-4	-	TRBJ1-3	18	CASSSSPGQRSSGNTIYF	TGTGCCAGCAGCTCGTCTCCGGGACAGCGGAGCTCTGGAAACACCATATATTTT
TRBD1	TRBV6-2/TRBV6-3	few	TRBJ1-5	15	CASSKQGGDNQPQHF	TGTGCCAGCAGTAAACAGGGGGGGGACAATCAGCCCCAGCATTTT
-	TRBV15	-	TRBJ2-5	13	CATSRGNRETQYF	TGTGCCACCAGCAGAGGAAATCGGGAGACCCAGTACTTC
TRBD1	TRBV5-1	-	TRBJ1-6	15	CASSRRDRESSPLHF	TGCGCCAGCAGTCGAAGGGACAGGGAGTCCTCACCCCTCCACTTT
TRBD1	TRBV15	-	TRBJ2-7	16	CATSRDEVGQGYEQYF	TGTGCCACCAGCAGAGATGAGGTGGGACAGGGCTACGAGCAGTACTTC